This T cell receptor beta chain was sequenced for a study of cytomegalovirus exposure and HLA in healthy donors. Looking at the study overall: Early release data held around 82 million unique TCRs from HLA-typed donors. Study observations and caveats: 87-base-pair reads could not separate some V segments, including TRBV6-2 and TRBV6-3. Being productive about 90% or about 30% of the time was typical of most TCR beta V segments in an earlier analysis. Later analysis found that TCR beta chains associated with HLA were more clonally expanded than other, equally common chains.

This clone came up once. What it binds is unknown. Primers: 60 Vbeta forward and 13 Jbeta reverse. The repertoire was sequenced with immunoSEQ multiplex PCR; TCRdb's copy has only in-frame clones and lacks some. This sample has fewer than 250,000 clones; around 87% occur once, and the top ten carry roughly 1.3%. This CDR3 is built from 16 residues. Germline V lookup: CDR1 SGHTS, CDR2 YDEGEE. After removal of 3 bases from V and 4 bases from J, the junction contained 8 bases not matched to a gene. This sequence joins TRBV5-8 and TRBJ2-1; 9 nucleotides agree with TRBD2. The sequenced sample consisted of PBMCs. The receptor comes from a man aged 30 to 45 in good health and CMV-seronegative. The CDR3, as DNA: TGTGCCAGCAGCTCCCGACTAGCGGTGAATTACAATGAGCAGTTCTTC. Its protein product is CASSSRLAVNYNEQFF.